The 28 T cell receptor beta chains reported below all come from one sample, sequenced in a study of blood T cell repertoires in COVID-19. Sequencing was performed with immunoSEQ multiplex PCR; in TCRdb, only in-frame clones are kept and a portion is missing. The sample includes around 180,000 clones, about 88% of them seen just once. The specimen sequenced was peripheral blood. The source of these receptors is a man in his sixties with acute or convalescent COVID-19.

The V and J genes are TRBV19 and TRBJ2-7; D is uncertain. The CDR3 runs 15 residues. Trimming took off 1 base at V and 3 bases at J, with 13 bases between the two ends. CDR1 LNHDA and CDR2 SQIVND come from the germline V gene (reference sequence). As DNA, the CDR3 is TGTGCCAGTAGTATAGTCTACGGTTCCTACTACGAGCAGTACTTC. It specifies CASSIVYGSYYEQYF.

V gene TRBV21-1 combines with J gene TRBJ2-1; TRBD2, the table's D call, lacks a check against the DNA. TRBV21-1 is assigned pseudogene status. The CDR3 runs 16 residues. Here the CDR3 reads CASSKAGGTRDNEQFF. CDR3 bases: TGTGCCAGCAGCAAAGCCGGGGGGACTAGGGACAATGAGCAGTTCTTC.

V and J are TRBV11-3 and TRBJ2-3; TRBD1 matches at 12 bases. CDR1 is SGHNT, CDR2 YENEEA, per germline. This CDR3 comprises 14 residues. V was pared by 5 bases and J by 5 bases, with 2 bases of the junction left unmatched. CDR3: CASSRDRGLDTQYF. The CDR3 bases are TGTGCCAGCAGCCGGGACAGGGGGCTAGATACGCAGTATTTT.

The chain combines TRBV18 with TRBJ1-6; tentative D call: TRBD1 (5 bases). The CDR3 has 14 amino acids. Germline CDR1 and CDR2: KGHSH and LQKENI. V was pared by 1 base and J by 9 bases, with 10 bases between. Here the CDR3 reads CASSPQGFRSPLHF. In DNA, the CDR3 is TGTGCCAGCTCACCACAGGGGTTCCGTTCACCCCTCCACTTT.

The J gene is TRBJ2-2, the V gene TRBV4-3; 8 nucleotides agree with TRBD2. V lost 0 bases to trimming and J lost 5 bases; unmatched junction nucleotides: 14. The CDR3 covers 19 residues. CDR1 LGHNA and CDR2 YSLEER come from the germline V gene. CDR3 sequence: CASSQEGGVGGRWTGELFF. The CDR3 DNA reads as TGCGCCAGCAGCCAAGAAGGGGGGGTTGGCGGGAGGTGGACCGGGGAGCTGTTTTTT.

The rearrangement joins TRBV6-5 to TRBJ1-5; D not certain. Germline-derived CDR1 and CDR2 are MNHEY and SVGAGI. V lost 8 bases and J 7 bases, leaving 9 bases between the germline ends. The CDR3 loop spans 11 amino acids. The CDR3, as DNA: TGTGCCAGCGGAGGGATACAGCCCCAGCATTTT. This codes for CASGGIQPQHF.

The chain has TRBV27 and TRBJ1-6, with 10 bases lining up with TRBD1. V trimming: 4 bases; J trimming: 8 bases; junction bases outside the gene matches: 5. Germline V gene data show CDR1 as MNHEY and CDR2 as SMNVEV (reference sequence). The CDR3 covers 15 residues. CDR3 residues: CASSSRQGAYSPLHF. In DNA form, the CDR3 reads TGTGCCAGCAGTTCGAGACAGGGGGCTTATTCACCCCTCCACTTT.

The rearrangement uses TRBV18 and TRBJ1-2; TRBD1 aligns across 7 bases. The V segment lost 3 bases and the J segment 8 bases; nucleotides outside the gene matches: 12. CDR1 is KGHSH, CDR2 LQKENI, per germline. CDR3 size: 15 residues. The DNA of the CDR3 is TGTGCCAGCTCACCGCGGGGGGGACAGAACAGCGGCTACACCTTC. This encodes CASSPRGGQNSGYTF.

The rearrangement links TRBV5-1 to TRBJ2-1; a weak D match, TRBD2 (5 bases). Germline values: CDR1 SGHRS, CDR2 YFSETQ. With 0 bases removed from V and 3 bases from J, the gap between germline ends came to 13 bases. CDR3 length: 16 amino acids. CDR3 region: CASSLGLPPSYNEQFF. Here the CDR3 DNA reads TGCGCCAGCAGCTTGGGACTACCCCCCAGCTACAATGAGCAGTTCTTC.

The chain is built from TRBV2 and TRBJ2-7, with no clear D. CDR3 length: 12 residues. Trimming pared 5 bases from V and 4 bases from J, leaving 9 bases between. Germline lookup yields CDR1 SNHLY and CDR2 FYNNEI. The CDR3 bases are TGTGCCAGCAGTCAACACCTTTACGAGCAGTACGTC. The encoded protein is CASSQHLYEQYV.

J is TRBJ2-5 and V is TRBV6-5, with TRBD1 matching 10 bases. V dropped 7 bases and J dropped 3; count of bases not matched to a gene: 2. Looked up from germline, CDR1 is MNHEY and CDR2 is SVGAGI. The CDR3 length is 13 residues. CDR3 in DNA: TGTGCCAGCACCGGACAGGGGGAAGAGACCCAGTACTTC. The encoded protein is CASTGQGEETQYF.

The V call is TRBV6-5, the J call TRBJ1-3; D uncertain. The germline V and J ends were trimmed by 10 bases and 4 bases, with 14 bases remaining between them. CDR1 and CDR2 (germline): MNHEY, SVGAGI. CDR3 length equals 13 residues. CDR3 coding DNA: TGTGCCACAGAGGGTTCATCAGGAAACACCATATATTTT. It specifies CATEGSSGNTIYF.

This chain connects TRBV5-5 to TRBJ2-2; D unresolved. Trimming took 4 bases from V and 0 from J, leaving 16 bases between them. The CDR3 is made up of 17 amino acids. Looked up from germline, CDR1 is SGHKS and CDR2 is YYEKEE (reference sequence). Here the CDR3 reads CASSPEASVANTGELFF. For the CDR3, the DNA is TGTGCCAGCAGCCCCGAGGCTTCTGTGGCGAACACCGGGGAGCTGTTTTTT. The variable domain in full, with the rest retrieved from reference TRBV5-5 and TRBJ2-2, is DAGVTQSPTHLIKTRGQQVTLRCSPISGHKSVSWYQQVLGQGPQFIFQYYEKEERGRGNFPDRFSARQFPNYSSELNVNALLLGDSALYLCASSPEASVANTGELFFGEGSRLTVL.

The rearrangement uses TRBV6-5 and TRBJ1-6, with 8 bases that match TRBD1. CDR3 size: 14 residues. The V and J ends lost 5 bases and 8 bases, in that order; junction bases with no gene match: 5. CDR1 and CDR2 (germline): MNHEY, SVGAGI. Here the CDR3 reads CASSRTGRDSPLHF. Here the CDR3 DNA reads TGTGCCAGCAGTCGGACAGGGAGGGATTCACCCCTCCACTTT.

The chain uses TRBV5-1 and TRBJ2-5, with D maybe TRBD1 (5 bases). V lost 3 bases to trimming and J lost 5 bases, with 17 bases between them. CDR1 and CDR2 (germline): SGHRS, YFSETQ. The CDR3 runs 15 residues. This CDR3 reads CASSSSLPGRETQYF. CDR3 coding DNA: TGCGCCAGCAGCTCCTCCTTACCAGGGCGGGAGACCCAGTACTTC.

This clone was counted a single time. The chain employs TRBV28 and TRBJ1-1; D possibly corresponds to TRBD1 (5 bases). The CDR3 is 12 amino acids. V lost 4 bases and J lost 3, with 6 bases in between. CDR1 MDHEN and CDR2 SYDVKM come from the germline V gene. Written as DNA, the CDR3 is TGTGCCAGCAGTTGGGGCGACACTGAAGCTTTCTTT. This sequence encodes CASSWGDTEAFF.

The chain combines TRBV5-1 with TRBJ1-1; 10 nucleotides match TRBD1. CDR1 and CDR2 (germline): SGHRS, YFSETQ. Trimming removed 8 bases from V and 7 bases from J; junction bases left unmatched: 5. The CDR3 covers 12 residues. In DNA, the CDR3 is TGCGCCAGTCGGGACAGGGGCGTTGAAGCTTTCTTT. Residues: CASRDRGVEAFF.

This clone came up once. The chain employs TRBV14 and TRBJ2-5; 10 nucleotides match TRBD2. This CDR3 spans 17 amino acids. V was clipped by 4 bases and J by 5 bases; unmatched bases: 13. Per the germline V gene, CDR1 is SGHDN and CDR2 is FVKESK. This CDR3 reads CASSRGLADPLFETQYF. For the CDR3, the DNA is TGTGCCAGCAGCCGAGGACTAGCGGACCCGCTCTTCGAGACCCAGTACTTC.

The genes are TRBV7-3 and TRBJ1-5; 9 bases match TRBD1. The CDR3 is 15 residues long. V was pared by 5 bases and J by 3 bases, with 5 bases of the junction left unmatched. Germline lookup yields CDR1 SGHTA and CDR2 FQGTGA. CDR3 protein: CASSRDRAPNQPQHF. The CDR3 nucleotides are TGTGCCAGCAGCCGGGACAGGGCCCCCAATCAGCCCCAGCATTTT.

The CDR3 region is CAWRGGALNTEAFF. Written as DNA, the CDR3 is TGTGCCTGGAGGGGGGGGGCGCTAAACACTGAAGCTTTCTTT. This rearrangement joins TRBV30 to TRBJ1-1, with D maybe TRBD1 (6 bases). V lost 3 bases and J lost 2, with 13 bases in between. CDR1 is GTSNPN and CDR2 is SVGIG in the germline V gene (reference sequence). This CDR3 has 14 amino acids.

The V gene is TRBV5-4, the J gene TRBJ2-2, with D possibly being TRBD2 (6 bases). V was clipped by 6 bases and J by 4 bases, with 19 bases between them. Germline V CDR1 and CDR2: SGHNT, YYREEE (reference sequence). The length of the CDR3 is 16 residues. The DNA for the CDR3 is TGTGCCAGCACCCCGACTAGAAAGGGGCTCACCGGGGAGCTGTTTTTT. It encodes CASTPTRKGLTGELFF.

This chain uses TRBV24-1 with TRBJ2-1, with 12 bases that match TRBD2. The germline V gene encodes CDR1 KGHDR and CDR2 SFDVKD. The V segment lost 3 bases and the J segment 2 bases; nucleotides outside the gene matches: 4. The CDR3 consists of 17 residues. The CDR3 coding sequence is TGTGCCACCAGTGATCCCGGACTAGCGGGAACCTACAATGAGCAGTTCTTC. Its translation is CATSDPGLAGTYNEQFF.

The chain carries TRBV7-9 and TRBJ1-1; D is undetermined. The CDR3 length is 15 residues. The germline gives CDR1 SEHNR, CDR2 FQNEAQ (reference sequence). V was clipped by 1 base and J by 4 bases, with 13 bases between them. CDR3 DNA sequence: TGTGCCAGCAGCTTAGTTCGGGGAAAGAGCACTGAAGCTTTCTTT. Residues: CASSLVRGKSTEAFF.

V usage is TRBV7-3 and J usage is TRBJ1-5, with no clear D. V was cut by 7 bases and J by 2 bases, with 15 bases left in between. Looked up from germline, CDR1 is SGHTA and CDR2 is FQGTGA. There are 15 residues in the CDR3. CDR3 in amino acids: CASTPWTPGNQPQHF. The CDR3 bases are TGTGCCAGCACCCCCTGGACTCCGGGCAATCAGCCCCAGCATTTT.

This chain connects TRBV12-5 to TRBJ2-3, with 7 bases lining up with TRBD1. Germline V CDR1 and CDR2: LGHNT, FRNRAP. V dropped 1 base and J dropped 7; count of bases not matched to a gene: 8. The CDR3 runs 15 residues. CDR3 sequence: CASGLELQGKNTQYF. For the CDR3, the DNA is TGTGCTAGTGGTTTGGAGTTACAGGGGAAGAATACGCAGTATTTT. The complete variable domain, with remaining parts taken from reference TRBV12-5 and TRBJ2-3, reads DARVTQTPRHKVTEMGQEVTMRCQPILGHNTVFWYRQTMMQGLELLAYFRNRAPLDDSGMPKDRFSAEMPDATLATLKIQPSEPRDSAVYFCASGLELQGKNTQYFGPGTRLTVL.

V usage is TRBV5-1 and J usage is TRBJ1-1, with D perhaps TRBD1 (5 bases). V was clipped by 4 bases and J by 0 bases, with 10 bases between them. Germline V gene lookup returns CDR1 SGHRS and CDR2 YFSETQ. The CDR3 is 14 residues long. CDR3 nucleotide sequence: TGCGCCAGCAGCCCGGACACCTTGAACACTGAAGCTTTCTTT. It codes for CASSPDTLNTEAFF.

This chain links TRBV5-1 with TRBJ2-5; the match to TRBD2 covers 14 bases. The CDR3 extends over 16 amino acids. Trimming at V came to 3 bases and at J to 3 bases, leaving 4 bases not matched to a gene. Germline-derived CDR1 and CDR2 are SGHRS and YFSETQ. CDR3 sequence (DNA): TGCGCCAGCAGCTGGACTAGCGGGGGGCAAAAAGAGACCCAGTACTTC. Residues: CASSWTSGGQKETQYF.

The V and J genes are TRBV25-1 and TRBJ2-3; 9 positions match TRBD2. The CDR3 runs 14 residues. CDR1 and CDR2 from the germline V gene are MGHDK and SYGVNS. After removal of 7 bases from V and 1 base from J, the junction contained 3 bases not matched to a gene. This CDR3 is CASKRTSGTDTQYF. CDR3 sequence (DNA): TGTGCCAGCAAGAGGACTAGCGGCACAGATACGCAGTATTTT.